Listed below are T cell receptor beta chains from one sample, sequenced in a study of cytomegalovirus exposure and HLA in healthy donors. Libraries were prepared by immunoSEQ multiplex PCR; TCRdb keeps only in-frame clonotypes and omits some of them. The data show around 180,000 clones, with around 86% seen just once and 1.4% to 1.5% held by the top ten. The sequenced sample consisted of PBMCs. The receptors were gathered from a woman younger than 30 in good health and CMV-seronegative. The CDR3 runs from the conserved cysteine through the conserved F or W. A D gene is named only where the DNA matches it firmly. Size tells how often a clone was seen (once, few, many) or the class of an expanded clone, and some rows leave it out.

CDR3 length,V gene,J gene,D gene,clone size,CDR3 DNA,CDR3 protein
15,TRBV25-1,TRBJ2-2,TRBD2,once,TGTGCCAGCAGTGAATACAAAGCGGGGACGGGGGAGCTGTTTTTT,CASSEYKAGTGELFF
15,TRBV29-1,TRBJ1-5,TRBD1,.,TGCAGCGTTGCCTACTACAGGGGAGACAATCAGCCCCAGCATTTT,CSVAYYRGDNQPQHF
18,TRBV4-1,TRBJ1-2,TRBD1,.,TGCGCCAGCAGCCAAGATACTAAAAGGACAGGGGGCCAGGGTGGCTACACCTTC,CASSQDTKRTGGQGGYTF
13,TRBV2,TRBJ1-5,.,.,TGTGCCTGCGGACAGATCAGCAATCAGCCCCAGCATTTT,CACGQISNQPQHF
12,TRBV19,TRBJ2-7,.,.,TGTGCCAGTAGCAAATGGGGCAGCGAGCAGTACTTC,CASSKWGSEQYF
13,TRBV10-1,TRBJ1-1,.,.,TGCGCCAGCAGTATAAAAATGAACACTGAAGCTTTCTTT,CASSIKMNTEAFF
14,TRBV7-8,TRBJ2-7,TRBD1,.,TGTGCCAGCAGCTTAGGCAGGGGGCTATACGAGCAGTACTTC,CASSLGRGLYEQYF
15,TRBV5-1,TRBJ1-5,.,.,TGCGCCAGCAGCTGGGGGCCCTCTTCTAATCAGCCCCAGCATTTT,CASSWGPSSNQPQHF
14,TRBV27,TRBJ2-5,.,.,TGTGCCAGCAGGTCACAGGGTAGCGGGGAGACCCAGTACTTC,CASRSQGSGETQYF
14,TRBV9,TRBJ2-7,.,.,TGTGCCAGCAGCGTAACCTCAACAACCTACGAGCAGTACTTC,CASSVTSTTYEQYF
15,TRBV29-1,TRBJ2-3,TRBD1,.,TGCAGCGTTGTATGGGGACAGGGGTGGACAGATACGCAGTATTTT,CSVVWGQGWTDTQYF
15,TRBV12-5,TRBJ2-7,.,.,TGTGCTAGTGGTTTGGTGTACGGGGAGGAGAACGAGCAGTACTTC,CASGLVYGEENEQYF
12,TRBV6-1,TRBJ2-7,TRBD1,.,TGTGCCAGCAGTGAAAGTCCGGGACAGGGAGACTTC,CASSESPGQGDF
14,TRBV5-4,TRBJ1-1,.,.,TGTGCCAGCAGCACTGAGGGGGTAGGCACTGAAGCTTTCTTT,CASSTEGVGTEAFF
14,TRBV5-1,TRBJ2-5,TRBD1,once,TGCGCCAGCAGCTTGCGGACAGGGTATGAGACCCAGTACTTC,CASSLRTGYETQYF
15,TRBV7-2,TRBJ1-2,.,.,TGTGCCAGCAGCTTAGAAACAGGGAACTACTATGGCTACACCTTC,CASSLETGNYYGYTF
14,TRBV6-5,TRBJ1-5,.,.,TGTGCCAGCAGTTTGGGGGCTTACAATCAGCCCCAGCATTTT,CASSLGAYNQPQHF
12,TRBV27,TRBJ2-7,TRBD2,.,TGTGCCAGCACCTCGGGGGGCTACGAGCAGTACTTC,CASTSGGYEQYF
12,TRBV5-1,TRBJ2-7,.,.,TGCGCCAGCAGCGCCGACGGGTACGAGCAGTACTTC,CASSADGYEQYF
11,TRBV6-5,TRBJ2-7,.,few,TGTGCCAGCAGGGACGGGAACGAGCAGTACTTC,CASRDGNEQYF
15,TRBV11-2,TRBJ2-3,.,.,TGTGCCAGCAGCTCTCAACAAAGTAGCACAGATACGCAGTATTTT,CASSSQQSSTDTQYF
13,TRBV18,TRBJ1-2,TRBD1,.,TGTGCCAGCTCACCAACAGGGGAAGGTGGCTACACCTTC,CASSPTGEGGYTF
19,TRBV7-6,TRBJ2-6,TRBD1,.,TGTGCCAGCAGCTTAGGGTATCTTACAGGGGTCTCTGGGGCCAACGTCCTGACTTTC,CASSLGYLTGVSGANVLTF
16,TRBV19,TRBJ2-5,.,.,TGTGCCAGTAGTATGTTTAGCGGCAGGGACTTCGAGACCCAGTACTTC,CASSMFSGRDFETQYF
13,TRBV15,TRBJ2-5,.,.,TGTGCCACCAGCAGGGACAGTGCGGAGACCCAGTACTTC,CATSRDSAETQYF
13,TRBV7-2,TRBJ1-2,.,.,TGTGCCAGCAGCTCCCCGGTTGACTATGGCTACACCTTC,CASSSPVDYGYTF
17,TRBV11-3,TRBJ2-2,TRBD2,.,TGTGCCAGCAGCTCAGGTCATAGCGGGAGGTTCGGCGGGGAGCTGTTTTTT,CASSSGHSGRFGGELFF
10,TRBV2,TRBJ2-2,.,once,TGTGCCAGCAGCGCCGGGGAGCTGTTTTTT,CASSAGELFF
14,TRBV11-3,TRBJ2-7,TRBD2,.,TGTGCCAGCAGTAAGCGGGAGGGTACCCACGAGCAGTACTTC,CASSKREGTHEQYF
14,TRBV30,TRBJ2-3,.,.,TGTGCCTGGGGTTGGGGCGGGGGCACAGATACGCAGTATTTT,CAWGWGGGTDTQYF
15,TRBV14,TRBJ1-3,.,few,TGTGCCAGCAGGCCGACCGACATCTCTGGAAACACCATATATTTT,CASRPTDISGNTIYF
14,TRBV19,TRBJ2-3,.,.,TGTGCCAGTAGGGAGCGAGGGCCGGGGGATACGCAGTATTTT,CASRERGPGDTQYF
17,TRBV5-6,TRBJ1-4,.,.,TGTGCCAGCAGCTTGTCGGTCGGCATCCGGAGAAATGAAAAACTGTTTTTT,CASSLSVGIRRNEKLFF
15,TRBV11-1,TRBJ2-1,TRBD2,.,TGTGCCAGCAGCTTAGCGTATAGCGGGGGAAATGAGCAGTTCTTC,CASSLAYSGGNEQFF
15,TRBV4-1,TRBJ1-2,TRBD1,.,TGCGCCAGCAGCCTCGGACAGGGACTTAACTATGGCTACACCTTC,CASSLGQGLNYGYTF
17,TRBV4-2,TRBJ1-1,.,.,TGTGCCAGCAGCCAGTCCTCCCTACAGGGTTTCGGCACTGAAGCTTTCTTT,CASSQSSLQGFGTEAFF
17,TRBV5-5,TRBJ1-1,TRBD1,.,TGTGCCAGCAGCTTGGGCTACAGGGGGATACTGAACACTGAAGCTTTCTTT,CASSLGYRGILNTEAFF
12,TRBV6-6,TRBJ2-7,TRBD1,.,TGTGCCAGTGGGACAGCCTCCTACGAGCAGTACTTC,CASGTASYEQYF
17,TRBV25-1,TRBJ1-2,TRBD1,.,TGTGCCAGCAGTGAATATTTTCAGGGACAGGGGAGCTATGGCTACACCTTC,CASSEYFQGQGSYGYTF
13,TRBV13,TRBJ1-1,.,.,TGTGCCAGCAGCTCAGGCTCTTTCACTGAAGCTTTCTTT,CASSSGSFTEAFF
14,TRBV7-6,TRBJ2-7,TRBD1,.,TGTGCCAGCAGCTCAGGACAGGGAGGCTACGAGCAGTACTTC,CASSSGQGGYEQYF
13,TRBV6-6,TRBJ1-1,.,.,TGTGCCAGCAGGAAACAGGAGAACACTGAAGCTTTCTTT,CASRKQENTEAFF
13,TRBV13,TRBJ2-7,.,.,TGTGCCAGCAGTCGCGGACAGCCCTACGAGCAGTACTTC,CASSRGQPYEQYF
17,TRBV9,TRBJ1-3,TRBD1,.,TGTGCCAGCAGTCCTATTCCAGGGGGCGCGAGGGGAAACACCATATATTTT,CASSPIPGGARGNTIYF
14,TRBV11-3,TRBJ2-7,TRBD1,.,TGTGCCAGCAGCCTCGGACAGGGGGCGCGGGAGCAGTACTTC,CASSLGQGAREQYF
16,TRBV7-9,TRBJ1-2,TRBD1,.,TGTGCCAGCAGTTCTACCGGGACAGGGGGCAGGTATGGCTACACCTTC,CASSSTGTGGRYGYTF
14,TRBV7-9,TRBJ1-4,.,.,TGTGCCAGCAGCTTAGCGATAGCAAATGAAAAACTGTTTTTT,CASSLAIANEKLFF
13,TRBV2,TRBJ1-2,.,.,TGTGCCAGCAGTGAATGGGGGGAGTATGGCTACACCTTC,CASSEWGEYGYTF
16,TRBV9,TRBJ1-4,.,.,TGTGCCAGCAGCGTAGCTACGAGAGGGTCGGATGAAAAACTGTTTTTT,CASSVATRGSDEKLFF
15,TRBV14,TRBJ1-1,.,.,TGTGCCAGCAGCCAAGGAGGGGGTTGGAACACTGAAGCTTTCTTT,CASSQGGGWNTEAFF
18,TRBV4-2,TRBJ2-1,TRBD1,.,TGTGCCAGCAGCCAAGCTAGGATTGTTGGGACAGCGCTTAATGAGCAGTTCTTC,CASSQARIVGTALNEQFF
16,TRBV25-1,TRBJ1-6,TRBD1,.,TGTGCCAGCAGAGAGTCGGGGGCAGGGGGCTTCGGGACCCTCCACTTT,CASRESGAGGFGTLHF
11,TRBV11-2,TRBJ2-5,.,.,TGTGCCAGCAGCCGGGAAGAGACCCAGTACTTC,CASSREETQYF